One sample yielded the 6 T cell receptor beta chains listed below, sequenced in a study of TIL therapy for anti-PD-1-resistant metastatic lung cancer. Described time point: pre-treatment sample, taken before nivolumab and TIL therapy. Most excised metastases sampled were pleural nodules or supraclavicular lymph nodes. The immunoSEQ assay was v3. The assay was immunoSEQ multiplex PCR, and TCRdb's table has in-frame clones only and misses some. The top ten clones hold roughly 5.6% of a sample with tens of thousands of clones, 71% of them seen once. Here the sequenced sample was tumor tissue, taken at baseline. The source is a person aged 25 to 85 with non-small cell lung cancer.

This clone was seen a handful of times. The rearrangement uses TRBV2 and TRBJ2-1; 8 bases map to TRBD2. This CDR3 has 14 residues. Per germline, CDR1 SNHLY and CDR2 FYNNEI. Trimming cost V 2 bases and J 7 bases; bases outside gene matches: 4. The CDR3 loop reads CASSELGLGNEQFF. The CDR3 DNA reads TGTGCCAGCAGTGAATTGGGACTAGGTAATGAGCAGTTCTTC.

This clone occurred a few times. J is TRBJ1-4 and V is TRBV5-1; D unresolved. The V gene lost 4 bases and the J gene lost 3 bases, with 13 bases spanning the gap. Germline values: CDR1 SGHRS, CDR2 YFSETQ. The CDR3 is made up of 15 amino acids. The CDR3 DNA is TGCGCCAGCAGCCCCGGACCCAGCTCTAATGAAAAACTGTTTTTT. This encodes CASSPGPSSNEKLFF. Full variable domain (remainder filled in from reference TRBV5-1 and TRBJ1-4): KAGVTQTPRYLIKTRGQQVTLSCSPISGHRSVSWYQQTPGQGLQFLFEYFSETQRNKGNFPGRFSGRQFSNSRSEMNVSTLELGDSALYLCASSPGPSSNEKLFFGSGTQLSVL.

Notes on this clone: The same CDR3 is also encoded by other DNA sequences in this sample. The genes are TRBV4-3 and TRBJ2-7; D possibly uses TRBD1 or TRBD2 (6 bases each). The CDR3 is 15 residues long. CDR1 and CDR2 (germline): LGHNA, YSLEER. V was shortened by 1 base and J by 4 bases, with 14 bases between the two germline ends. The CDR3 DNA follows: TGCGCCAGCAGCCAAGTTATGGGGGGCAGGTACGAGCAGTACTTC. Translated: CASSQVMGGRYEQYF.

V usage is TRBV5-1 and J usage is TRBJ1-2, with 7 positions matching TRBD1. V dropped 0 bases and J dropped 1; count of bases not matched to a gene: 12. Germline V CDR1 and CDR2: SGHRS, YFSETQ. The CDR3 totals 18 residues. The CDR3 reads CASSLARGGQAINYGYTF. The DNA of the CDR3 is TGCGCCAGCAGCTTGGCGCGGGGAGGACAGGCGATTAACTATGGCTACACCTTC.

This clone was observed a few times. The J gene is TRBJ2-1, the V gene TRBV19, with 7 bases identical to TRBD2. Looked up from germline, CDR1 is LNHDA and CDR2 is SQIVND (reference sequence). The CDR3 has 15 residues. The J segment lost 10 bases and the V segment lost 1 base, leaving 10 bases of the junction unmatched. CDR3 nucleotides: TGTGCCAGTAGTATAGCGGCTAGCGGCCCCGTGGAGCAGTTCTTC. It encodes CASSIAASGPVEQFF.

This sequence joins TRBV5-8 and TRBJ2-2; no clear D gene. The CDR3 loop spans 14 amino acids. Germline V gives CDR1 SGHTS, CDR2 YDEGEE. V was trimmed by 0 bases and J by 1 base, leaving 4 bases between them. The DNA of the CDR3 is TGTGCCAGCAGCTTGGCCTTGAACACCGGGGAGCTGTTTTTT. This sequence encodes CASSLALNTGELFF.